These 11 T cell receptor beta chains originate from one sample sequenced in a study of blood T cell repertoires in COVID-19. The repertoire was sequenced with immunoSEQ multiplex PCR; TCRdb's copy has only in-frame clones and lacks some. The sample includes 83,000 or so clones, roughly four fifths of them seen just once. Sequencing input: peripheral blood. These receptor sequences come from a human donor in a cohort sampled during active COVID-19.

The CDR3 loop reads CASSLGRGNTGELFF. In nucleotides, the CDR3 is TGTGCCAGCAGTTTAGGGCGGGGAAACACCGGGGAGCTGTTTTTT. The chain employs TRBV27 and TRBJ2-2, with a weak D call TRBD2 (6 bases). The CDR3 is made up of 15 amino acids. Trimming took off 2 bases at V and 2 bases at J, with 9 bases between the two ends. The V gene's germline CDR1 is MNHEY and CDR2 SMNVEV (reference sequence).

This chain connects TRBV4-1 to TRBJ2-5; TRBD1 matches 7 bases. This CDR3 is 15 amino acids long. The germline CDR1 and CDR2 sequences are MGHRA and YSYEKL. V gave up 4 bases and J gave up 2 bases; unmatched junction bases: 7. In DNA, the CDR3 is TGCGCCAGCAGCCCTCGGGGACAGCCACAAGAGACCCAGTACTTC. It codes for CASSPRGQPQETQYF.

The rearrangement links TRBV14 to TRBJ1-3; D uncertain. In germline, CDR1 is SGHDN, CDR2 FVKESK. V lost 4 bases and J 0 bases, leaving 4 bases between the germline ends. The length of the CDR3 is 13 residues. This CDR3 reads CASSPNSGNTIYF. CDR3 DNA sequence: TGTGCCAGCAGCCCCAACTCTGGAAACACCATATATTTT.

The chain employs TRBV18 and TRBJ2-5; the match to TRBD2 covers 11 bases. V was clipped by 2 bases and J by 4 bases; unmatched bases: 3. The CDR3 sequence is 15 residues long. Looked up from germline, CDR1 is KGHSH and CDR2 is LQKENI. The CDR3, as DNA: TGTGCCAGCTCACCATCTCTAGCGGGGGGAGAGACCCAGTACTTC. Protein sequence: CASSPSLAGGETQYF. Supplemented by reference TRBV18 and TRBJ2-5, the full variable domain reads NAGVMQNPRHLVRRRGQEARLRCSPMKGHSHVYWYRQLPEEGLKFMVYLQKENIIDESGMPKERFSAEFPKEGPSILRIQQVVRGDSAAYFCASSPSLAGGETQYFGPGTRLLVL.

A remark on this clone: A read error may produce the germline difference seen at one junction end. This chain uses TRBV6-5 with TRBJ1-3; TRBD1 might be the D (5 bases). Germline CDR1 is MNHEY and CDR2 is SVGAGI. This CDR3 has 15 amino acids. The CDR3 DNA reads TGTGCCAGCAGGTACTTGACAGCCTCTGGAAACACCATATATTTT. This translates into CASRYLTASGNTIYF.

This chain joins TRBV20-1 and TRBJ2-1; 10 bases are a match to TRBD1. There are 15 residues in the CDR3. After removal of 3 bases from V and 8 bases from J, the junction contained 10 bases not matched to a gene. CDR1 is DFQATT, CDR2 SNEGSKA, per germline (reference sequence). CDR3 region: CSASHVGTGAHEQFF. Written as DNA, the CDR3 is TGCAGTGCTAGTCACGTCGGGACAGGGGCCCATGAGCAGTTCTTC.

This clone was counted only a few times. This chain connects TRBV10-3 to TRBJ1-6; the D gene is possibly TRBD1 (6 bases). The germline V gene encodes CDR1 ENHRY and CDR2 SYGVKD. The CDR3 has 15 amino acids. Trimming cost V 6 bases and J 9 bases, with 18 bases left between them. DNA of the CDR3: TGTGCCATCAGGGATGGGGGCGGTGGACGTTCACCCCTCCACTTT. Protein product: CAIRDGGGGRSPLHF.

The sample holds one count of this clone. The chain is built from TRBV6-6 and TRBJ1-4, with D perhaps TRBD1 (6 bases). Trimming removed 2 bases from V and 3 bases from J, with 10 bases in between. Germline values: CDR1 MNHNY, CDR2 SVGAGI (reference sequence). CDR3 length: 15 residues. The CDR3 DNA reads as TGTGCCAGCAGTTACGGGAGGGGGGCTAATGAAAAACTGTTTTTT. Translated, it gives CASSYGRGANEKLFF.

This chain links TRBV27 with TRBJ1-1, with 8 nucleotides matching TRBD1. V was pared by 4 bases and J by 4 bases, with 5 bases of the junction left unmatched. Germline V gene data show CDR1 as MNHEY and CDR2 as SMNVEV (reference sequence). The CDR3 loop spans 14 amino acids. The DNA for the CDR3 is TGTGCCAGCAGTTATGGGGGGACAGGCACTGAAGCTTTCTTT. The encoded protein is CASSYGGTGTEAFF.

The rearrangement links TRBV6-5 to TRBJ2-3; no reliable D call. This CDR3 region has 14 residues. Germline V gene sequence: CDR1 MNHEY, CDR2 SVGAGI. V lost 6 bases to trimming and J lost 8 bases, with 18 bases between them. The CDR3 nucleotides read TGTGCCAGCAGCGCCGAAACATTAGCTGTTACGCAGTATTTT. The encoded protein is CASSAETLAVTQYF.

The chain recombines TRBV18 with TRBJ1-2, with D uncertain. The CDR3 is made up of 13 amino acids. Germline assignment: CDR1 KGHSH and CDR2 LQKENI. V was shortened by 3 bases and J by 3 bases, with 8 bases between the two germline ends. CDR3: CASSPGVDYGYTF. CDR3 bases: TGTGCCAGCTCACCCGGGGTCGACTATGGCTACACCTTC.